The 21 T cell receptor beta chains given below trace back to one sample, sequenced in a study of vaccination and CD4 T cells after COVID-19. Treatment denoted: roughly 10-day PBMC culture with coronavirus spike peptide pools or control peptides (ViraFEST assay). For these TCRs, the target antigens are not known. The assay that was used to sequence DNA from cultured CD4+ T cells was the Oncomine TCR Beta short-read assay. TCRdb reanalysed the PCR reads using MiXCR and keeps one entry per CDR3 protein. Among approximately 15,000 distinct CDR3 sequences listed, around 55% were seen once. Sequences were obtained from CD4+ T cells from blood, cultured in vitro. The receptors stem from a human donor who had recovered from COVID-19.

This clonotype was detected only a few times. The J gene is TRBJ2-1, the V gene TRBV27; D is possibly TRBD1 (5 bases). The V and J ends lost 1 base and 2 bases respectively, with 12 bases between them. The CDR3 consists of 16 residues. Per the germline V gene, CDR1 is MNHEY and CDR2 is SMNVEV (reference sequence). CDR3 loop: CASSLYDSRTYNEQFF. Here the CDR3 DNA reads TGTGCCAGCAGTTTATACGACAGTCGCACCTACAATGAGCAGTTCTTC.

J is TRBJ2-6 and V is TRBV6-2 or TRBV6-3, with D perhaps matching TRBD1 or TRBD2 (5 bases each). The V gene lost 6 bases and the J gene lost 0 bases, with 9 bases spanning the gap. Germline V gene data show CDR1 as MNHEY and CDR2 as SVGEGT. CDR3 length: 15 residues. Here the CDR3 DNA reads TGTGCCAGCAGCCGAGGGGTCTCTGGGGCCAACGTCCTGACTTTC. This gives the protein CASSRGVSGANVLTF.

The genes are TRBV29-1 and TRBJ2-3, with D perhaps TRBD1 (6 bases). This CDR3 contains 12 residues. Germline values: CDR1 SQVTM, CDR2 ANQGSEA. Trimming shortened V by 7 bases and J by 2 bases, and 10 bases separated the two germline ends. CDR3 in amino acids: CSARDNTDTQYF. In DNA form, the CDR3 reads TGCAGCGCCAGGGACAACACAGATACGCAGTATTTT.

The gene calls are TRBV4-3 and TRBJ2-5; 7 nucleotides match TRBD2. Germline V CDR1 and CDR2: LGHNA, YSLEER. Trimming removed 1 base from V and 4 bases from J; junction bases left unmatched: 3. The CDR3 sequence is 14 residues long. DNA of the CDR3: TGCGCCAGCAGCCAAGCGGGAGGTGGAGAGACCCAGTACTTC. This codes for CASSQAGGGETQYF.

The chain uses TRBV25-1 and TRBJ2-7; possibly TRBD1 for D (6 bases). V lost 8 bases, J lost 4 bases, and 12 bases lay in between. Germline V gives CDR1 MGHDK, CDR2 SYGVNS. This CDR3 comprises 12 residues. CDR3 sequence: CASAQGPYEQYF. In nucleotides, the CDR3 is TGTGCCAGCGCGCAGGGGCCTTACGAGCAGTACTTC.

The V call is TRBV28, the J call TRBJ2-3; 8 positions agree with TRBD2. J was trimmed by 6 bases and V by 7 bases; bases with no gene match: 15. Germline V gene data show CDR1 as MDHEN and CDR2 as SYDVKM. This CDR3 region has 16 residues. CDR3 nucleotides: TGTGCCAGCACCCCCGGGGATAGCGGGATATCGGATACGCAGTATTTT. The encoded protein is CASTPGDSGISDTQYF.

V is TRBV6-2 or TRBV6-3 and J is TRBJ2-7; perhaps D is TRBD1 or TRBD2 (6 bases each). V lost 2 bases, J lost 3 bases, and 14 bases lay in between. Looked up from germline, CDR1 is MNHEY and CDR2 is SVGEGT. The CDR3 loop spans 15 amino acids. The CDR3 loop is CASSYEAGEVYEQYF. The CDR3 DNA sequence: TGTGCCAGCAGTTACGAGGCAGGGGAGGTCTACGAGCAGTACTTC.

In this sample, this clonotype turned up a few times. The chain recombines TRBV20-1 with TRBJ2-7, with a tentative D call TRBD1 (5 bases). The CDR3 totals 14 residues. CDR1 and CDR2 (germline): DFQATT, SNEGSKA (reference sequence). The V end lost 6 bases, the J end lost 0 bases, and 15 bases lay between the germline ends. The CDR3 nucleotides are TGCAGTGCGGCCCCCCCCACAGGCTCCTACGAGCAGTACTTC. Its translation: CSAAPPTGSYEQYF.

The chain links TRBV19 to TRBJ2-1; D unresolved. From germline, CDR1 is LNHDA and CDR2 SQIVND (reference sequence). The V end was cut by 3 bases, the J end by 8 bases, with 8 bases between. The CDR3 sequence is 12 residues long. CDR3 bases: TGTGCCAGTAGTATTATTGGTTATGAGCAGTTCTTC. Protein sequence: CASSIIGYEQFF.

The chain couples TRBV27 to TRBJ2-5; 8 bases are shared with TRBD1. CDR1 and CDR2 (germline): MNHEY, SMNVEV (reference sequence). The ends lost 6 bases at V and 0 bases at J; junction bases unmatched: 0. This CDR3 has 13 amino acids. CDR3 sequence reads: CASRGQDQETQYF. As DNA, the CDR3 is TGTGCCAGCAGGGGACAGGACCAAGAGACCCAGTACTTC.

The gene calls are TRBV5-6 and TRBJ2-2; no reliable D call. CDR1 is SGHDT and CDR2 is YYEEEE in the germline V gene. The V gene lost 0 bases and the J gene lost 4 bases, with 13 bases spanning the gap. There are 16 residues in the CDR3. DNA of the CDR3: TGTGCCAGCAGCTTGGCCCCTGCGCTACGCACCGGGGAGCTGTTTTTT. It is translated as CASSLAPALRTGELFF.

This chain connects TRBV2 to TRBJ2-7; maybe TRBD1 (6 bases). The V end lost 5 bases, the J end lost 7 bases, and 21 bases lay between the germline ends. The germline gives CDR1 SNHLY, CDR2 FYNNEI. This CDR3 has 15 residues. DNA for the CDR3: TGTGCCAGCAGTAGCAGCTCCGGGACAACCAGGGAGCAGTACTTC. Encoded protein: CASSSSSGTTREQYF.

J is TRBJ2-5 and V is TRBV24-1; unclear D gene. The germline V gene encodes CDR1 KGHDR and CDR2 SFDVKD. The CDR3 sequence is 13 residues long. The V gene lost 3 bases and the J gene lost 4 bases, with 8 bases spanning the gap. The CDR3 DNA follows: TGTGCCACCAGTGATAATCCAGGAGAGACCCAGTACTTC. It yields the protein CATSDNPGETQYF.

The chain has TRBV20-1 and TRBJ2-7; TRBD2 matches at 7 bases. Losses at the gene ends were 3 bases for V and 3 bases for J; bases not matched to a gene: 11. Germline assignment: CDR1 DFQATT and CDR2 SNEGSKA (reference sequence). The CDR3 runs to 15 residues. The CDR3 loop reads CSASGRMGPSYEQYF. The CDR3 region has the DNA TGCAGTGCTAGCGGGAGGATGGGACCGAGCTACGAGCAGTACTTC.

This chain connects TRBV28 to TRBJ1-2; 11 bases agree with TRBD1. CDR1 and CDR2 (germline): MDHEN, SYDVKM. Trimming at V came to 10 bases and at J to 1 base, leaving 14 bases not matched to a gene. The CDR3 extends over 17 amino acids. The CDR3 sequence is CATTLDGTGGFNYGYTF. CDR3 nucleotides: TGTGCCACCACCTTAGACGGGACAGGGGGTTTTAACTATGGCTACACCTTC.

The V and J genes are TRBV5-1 and TRBJ1-1; the D gene is possibly TRBD1 (6 bases). V lost 4 bases and J 2 bases, leaving 12 bases between the germline ends. Germline V gene data show CDR1 as SGHRS and CDR2 as YFSETQ. This CDR3 comprises 14 residues. The CDR3 is CASSLDRLNTEAFF. The CDR3 nucleotides read TGCGCCAGCAGCCTGGACAGACTAAACACTGAAGCTTTCTTT.

By proportion, this clonotype is medium-sized. The J gene is TRBJ2-5, the V gene TRBV14; D tentatively reads TRBD1 or TRBD2 (5 bases each). With 0 bases removed from V and 2 bases from J, the gap between germline ends came to 10 bases. This CDR3 has 15 amino acids. Germline assignment: CDR1 SGHDN and CDR2 FVKESK. CDR3 in amino acids: CASSQDLRGQETQYF. The DNA for the CDR3 is TGTGCCAGCAGCCAAGATTTGAGGGGACAAGAGACCCAGTACTTC.

This rearrangement joins TRBV30 to TRBJ2-3; 9 bases are shared with TRBD2. CDR1 GTSNPN and CDR2 SVGIG come from the germline V gene (reference sequence). Trimming removed 2 bases from V and 10 bases from J; junction bases left unmatched: 4. The CDR3 covers 12 residues. The CDR3 nucleotides read TGTGCCTGGAGTCCGGCGGGGGGGGCGCAGTATTTT. This gives the protein CAWSPAGGAQYF.

V is TRBV6-1 and J is TRBJ2-7; TRBD2 matches at 8 bases. V trimming: 11 bases; J trimming: 1 base; junction bases outside the gene matches: 4. There are 12 residues in the CDR3. Germline V gives CDR1 MNHNS, CDR2 SASEGT. The DNA for the CDR3 is TGTGCCCGACCGGGGGGGTCCTACGAGCAGTACTTC. The encoded protein is CARPGGSYEQYF.

This clonotype was counted only a few times. V is TRBV6-2 or TRBV6-3 and J is TRBJ1-5; D uncertain. The CDR3 is 15 residues long. Germline CDR1 reads MNHEY; CDR2 reads SVGEGT. The V gene lost 0 bases and the J gene lost 5 bases, with 11 bases spanning the gap. Here the CDR3 DNA reads TGTGCCAGCAGTTACTCGGGGATACTAGATCAGCCCCAGCATTTT. Amino acid sequence: CASSYSGILDQPQHF.

The genes are TRBV28 and TRBJ1-1; D is perhaps TRBD1 (5 bases). This CDR3 contains 15 residues. Germline CDR1 is MDHEN and CDR2 is SYDVKM. Trimming shortened V by 5 bases and J by 3 bases, and 16 bases separated the two germline ends. The CDR3 DNA follows: TGTGCCAGCAGTCCCCACGGGACCCAGCACACTGAAGCTTTCTTT. This encodes CASSPHGTQHTEAFF.